This T cell receptor beta chain was obtained from a study of response to subunit inactivated influenza vaccine. In TCRdb, the RT-PCR reads were re-called with MiXCR into one record per CDR3 protein. The sample consists of fewer than 650,000 distinct CDR3 sequences, approximately 12% of them appearing once. Trimming removed 3 bases from V and 0 bases from J; junction bases left unmatched: 6. The length of the CDR3 is 16 residues. Germline lookup yields CDR1 SGDLS and CDR2 YYNGEE. This clonotype was counted only a few times. Its antigen is currently unknown. Study observations and caveats: Each seasonal influenza vaccination recruits few new T cells, the authors suggested.

The chain uses TRBV9 and TRBJ1-2; 9 bases are shared with TRBD1. This specimen consisted of PBMCs from blood, obtained roughly 47 days after vaccination. The receptor's source is a man aged 45-65 years who received an inactivated influenza vaccine. CDR3 region: CASSGTGDGTNYGYTF. The CDR3 DNA sequence: TGTGCCAGCAGCGGGACAGGGGACGGAACTAACTATGGCTACACCTTC.